This T cell receptor (beta chain) is from a study of T cells in Graves' hyperthyroidism and ophthalmopathy. The overall study: Prior to any treatment, at the point of initial diagnosis, peripheral blood was collected. Study results and limitations: The model anticipated ophthalmopathy a median about 6.5 months pre-onset.

In its sample, this clonotype was seen many times. What it binds is unknown. Each diagnosis was grounded in clinical symptoms, serum thyroxine and TRAb, thyroid ultrasound, and orbital computed tomography. The source of the PBMCs was more than 9.5 ml of fresh peripheral blood. TCR beta CDR3 regions were amplified from RNA. In the first-round RT-PCR of the TCR CDR3, the HTBI primer set was used. TCRdb analysed the multiplex PCR reads with MiXCR anew, one entry per CDR3 protein. In the table there are more than 550,000 distinct CDR3 sequences, around 20% of which are singletons. Germline V CDR1 and CDR2: SGHTA, FQGNSA. This CDR3 region has 17 residues. After removal of 0 bases from V and 6 bases from J, the junction contained 12 bases not matched to a gene.

Sequenced input: blood. The rearrangement joins TRBV7-2 to TRBJ2-7, with 9 bases that match TRBD1. The TCR comes from a woman aged 50 to 60 with Graves' hyperthyroidism that later progressed to Graves' ophthalmopathy. As DNA, the CDR3 is TGTGCCAGCAGCTTAGCTTGGGTGCCGGGACAGGGAGTCGAGCAGTACTTC. It yields the protein CASSLAWVPGQGVEQYF.